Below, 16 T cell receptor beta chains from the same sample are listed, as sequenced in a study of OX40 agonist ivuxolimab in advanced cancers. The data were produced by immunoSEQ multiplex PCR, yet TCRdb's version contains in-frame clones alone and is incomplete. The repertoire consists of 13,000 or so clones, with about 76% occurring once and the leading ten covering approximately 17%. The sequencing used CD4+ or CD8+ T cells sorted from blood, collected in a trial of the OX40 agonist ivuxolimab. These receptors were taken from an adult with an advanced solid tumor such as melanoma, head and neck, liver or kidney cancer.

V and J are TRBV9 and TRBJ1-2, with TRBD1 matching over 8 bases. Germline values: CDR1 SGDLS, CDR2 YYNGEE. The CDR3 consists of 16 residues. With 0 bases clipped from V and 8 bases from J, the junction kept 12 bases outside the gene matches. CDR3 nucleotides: TGTGCCAGCAGCGTAGAAGAACAGGGGGGCCAGGAAGGCTACACCTTC. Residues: CASSVEEQGGQEGYTF.

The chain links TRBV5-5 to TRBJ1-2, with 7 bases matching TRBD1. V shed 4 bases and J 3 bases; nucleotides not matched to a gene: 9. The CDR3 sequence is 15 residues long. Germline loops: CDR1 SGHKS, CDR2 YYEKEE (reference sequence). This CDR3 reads CASSDYYGTDYGYTF. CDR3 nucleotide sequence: TGTGCCAGCAGCGACTATTACGGGACAGACTATGGCTACACCTTC.

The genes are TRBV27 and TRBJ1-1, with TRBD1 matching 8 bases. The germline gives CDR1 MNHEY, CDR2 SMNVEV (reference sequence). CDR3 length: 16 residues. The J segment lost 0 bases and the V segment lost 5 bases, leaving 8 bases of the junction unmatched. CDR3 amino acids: CASSGRDRTMNTEAFF. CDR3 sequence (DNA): TGTGCCAGCAGTGGTCGGGACAGGACCATGAACACTGAAGCTTTCTTT.

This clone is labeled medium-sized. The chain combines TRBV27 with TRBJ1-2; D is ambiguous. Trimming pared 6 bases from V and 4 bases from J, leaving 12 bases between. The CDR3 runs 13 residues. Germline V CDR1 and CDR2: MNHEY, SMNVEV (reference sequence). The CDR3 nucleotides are TGTGCCAGCAGCTTTGACGGGGTCTATGGCTACACCTTC. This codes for CASSFDGVYGYTF.

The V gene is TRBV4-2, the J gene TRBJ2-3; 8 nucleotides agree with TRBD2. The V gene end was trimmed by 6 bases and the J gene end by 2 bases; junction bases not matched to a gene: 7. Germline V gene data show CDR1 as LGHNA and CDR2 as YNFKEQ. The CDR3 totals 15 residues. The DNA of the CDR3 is TGTGCCAGCAGACCTCGGCGGGGGGTCACAGATACGCAGTATTTT. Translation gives CASRPRRGVTDTQYF.

CDR3: CASSLTGSPNYGYTF. The CDR3 DNA is TGTGCCAGCAGCTTGACAGGCAGTCCTAACTATGGCTACACCTTC. The V gene is TRBV11-2, the J gene TRBJ1-2, with TRBD1 as a possible D gene (6 bases). Trimming took off 3 bases at V and 0 bases at J, with 11 bases between the two ends. The length of the CDR3 is 15 residues. Germline CDR1 and CDR2: SGHAT and FQNNGV.

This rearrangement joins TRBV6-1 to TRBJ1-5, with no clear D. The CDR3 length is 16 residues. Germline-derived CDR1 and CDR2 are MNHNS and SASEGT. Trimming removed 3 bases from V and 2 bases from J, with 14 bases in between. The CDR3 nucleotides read TGTGCCAGCAGTGAGTTCAGCGCGATGCGCAATCAGCCCCAGCATTTT. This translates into CASSEFSAMRNQPQHF.

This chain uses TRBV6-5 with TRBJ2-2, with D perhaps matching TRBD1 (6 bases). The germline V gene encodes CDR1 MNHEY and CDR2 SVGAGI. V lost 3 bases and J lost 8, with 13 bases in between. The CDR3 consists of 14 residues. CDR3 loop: CASSYYGGQGELFF. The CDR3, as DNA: TGTGCCAGCAGTTATTATGGGGGACAAGGGGAGCTGTTTTTT.

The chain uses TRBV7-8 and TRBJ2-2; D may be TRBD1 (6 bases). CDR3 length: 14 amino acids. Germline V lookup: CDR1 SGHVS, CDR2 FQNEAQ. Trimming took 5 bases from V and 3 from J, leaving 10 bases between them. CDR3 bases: TGTGCCAGCAGCCTGGGGGCGTACACCGGGGAGCTGTTTTTT. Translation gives CASSLGAYTGELFF.

The CDR3 nucleotides read TGTGCCAGCAGCGTACTGAGACAGGGGGACACTGAAGCTTTCTTT. Translating it yields CASSVLRQGDTEAFF. The chain couples TRBV9 to TRBJ1-1; 9 bases agree with TRBD1. Germline loops: CDR1 SGDLS, CDR2 YYNGEE. This CDR3 comprises 15 residues. Trimming removed 1 base from V and 3 bases from J; junction bases left unmatched: 4.

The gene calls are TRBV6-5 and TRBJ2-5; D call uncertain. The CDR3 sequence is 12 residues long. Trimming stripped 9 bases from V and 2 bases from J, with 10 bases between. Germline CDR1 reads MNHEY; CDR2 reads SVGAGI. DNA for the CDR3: TGTGCCAGTTATATTAGTCAAGAGACCCAGTACTTC. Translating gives CASYISQETQYF.

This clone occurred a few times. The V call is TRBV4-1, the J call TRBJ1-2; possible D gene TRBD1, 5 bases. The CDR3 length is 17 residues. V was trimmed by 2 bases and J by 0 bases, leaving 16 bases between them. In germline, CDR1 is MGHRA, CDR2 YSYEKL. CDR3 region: CASSQSPGTDANYGYTF. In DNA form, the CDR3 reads TGCGCCAGCAGCCAAAGTCCCGGGACCGATGCTAACTATGGCTACACCTTC.

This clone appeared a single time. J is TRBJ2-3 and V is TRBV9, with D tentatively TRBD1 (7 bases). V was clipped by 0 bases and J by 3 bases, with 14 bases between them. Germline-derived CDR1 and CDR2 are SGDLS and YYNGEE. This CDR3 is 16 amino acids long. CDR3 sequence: CASSVGPGGLTDTQYF. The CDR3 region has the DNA TGTGCCAGCAGCGTAGGTCCAGGGGGGTTAACAGATACGCAGTATTTT.

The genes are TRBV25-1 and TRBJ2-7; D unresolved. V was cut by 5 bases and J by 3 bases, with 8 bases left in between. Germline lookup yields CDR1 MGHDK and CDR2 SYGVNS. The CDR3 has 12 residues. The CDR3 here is CASSPELYEQYF. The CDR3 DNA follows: TGTGCCAGCAGTCCCGAACTCTACGAGCAGTACTTC.

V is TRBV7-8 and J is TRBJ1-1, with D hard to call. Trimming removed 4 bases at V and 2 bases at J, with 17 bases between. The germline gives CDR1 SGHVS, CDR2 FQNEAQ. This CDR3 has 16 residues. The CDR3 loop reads CASSSGIDITNTEAFF. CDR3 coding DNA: TGTGCCAGCAGCTCCGGAATAGACATCACTAACACTGAAGCTTTCTTT.

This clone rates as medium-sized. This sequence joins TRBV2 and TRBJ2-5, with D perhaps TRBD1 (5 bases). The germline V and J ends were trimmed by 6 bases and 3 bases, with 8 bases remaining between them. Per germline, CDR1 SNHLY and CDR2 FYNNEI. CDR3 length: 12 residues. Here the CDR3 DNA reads TGTGCCAGCAGCGTCAGGGAAGAGACCCAGTACTTC. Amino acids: CASSVREETQYF.